This T cell receptor (beta chain) was retrieved from a study of human T cells and chemical hapten exposure (TCRdb year 2021). Regarding the study in general: For sensitization, 2% DPC in acetone was applied to a 2 cm by 2 cm area of upper inner arm skin. Patients additionally received weekly therapeutic DPC doses to the scalp throughout the roughly 25-week study period. The mostly female patient cohort included alopecia areata with under or over 50% scalp involvement, alopecia totalis and alopecia universalis. Patch testing was done on the upper back using Finn chambers containing 0.01% DPC, and results were scored after 6 days according to International Contact Dermatitis Research Group standards. Blood samples were taken from patients before sensitization (week 0) and at 2, 6 and about 24 weeks after DPC sensitization. This study followed changes in the peripheral blood TCR repertoire in vivo during primary and secondary sensitization of alopecia patients to the hapten diphenylcyclopropenone (DPC). Libraries were combined into a pool for sequencing, and differences in TCR yield between samples came mainly from small differences in library volumes within the pool. Twenty-nine alopecia patients provided blood for TCR sequencing at one to four time points (pre-sensitization, 2, 6 and 24 weeks). Paper-wide results and their limitations: Expanded TCRs formed significantly more large CDR3 similarity clusters than pre-sensitization or healthy control sets, consistent with antigen-driven responses. Alopecia, a presumed autoimmune disease, was present in all patients, so the immune response of the patients might differ from that of healthy individuals. After repeated subsampling, changes were observed in the strength of the expansion versus patch-test correlation and in the threshold at which the correlation became significant. DPC sensitization did not change the number of TCRs with a frequency above 1 in 1000, and there was no evidence of changes in global repertoire structure. Patch test score was positively correlated with the number of PT1 expanded TCRs, with significance at thresholds 8, 16 and 32 but not at 4.

As regards this clonotype: Its antigen remains unidentified. Per-base qualities were not stored, and no clone one base away is much larger.

Preparation of the library involved RACE. Instrument on record: NextSeq 500. Library preparation attached unique molecular identifiers to individual cDNA molecules for quantitative, reproducible TCR counting. Both TCR alpha and TCR beta chains were sequenced from each blood RNA sample. Turning to the authors' computational methods: A median of roughly 99,000 TCRs per sample was observed, with a range of 23,224 to 690,600. V, J and CDR3 annotation of the TCR reads was performed with the Decombinator software suite. To make PS versus PT1 abundance plots, every sample was subsampled to the same number of TCRs (28,000). TCRs were defined as expanded if absent before sensitization and observed at least eight times at the 2-week time point. The public sequencing data were trimmed at Q25 with fastp and processed into clonotypes with MiXCR by TCRdb, which kept only in-frame beta chains. Rows matching on CDR3 protein sequence are summarized as one entry with the most common DNA and genes. Here the V and J calls rest on TCRdb's processing, not on the authors' analysis. In this sample the table shows around 380,000 distinct CDR3 sequences, about 4.8% of which occur a single time. The ten largest clones add up to under 2.5% of the sample.

The time point label on this specimen signifies: patch test 1, 2 weeks after DPC sensitization. The treatment or condition label, as the study defines it: therapeutic diphenylcyclopropenone sensitization with weekly scalp DPC. Blood at each patch-test visit was drawn before the patch test was applied. Patients were considered eligible if aged 18 to 70, diagnosed with alopecia and deemed suitable for DPC therapy, and patients were excluded if pregnant. Total RNA was extracted from unfractionated whole blood that had been collected in Tempus Blood RNA tubes. The CDR3 holds 16 amino acids from the cysteine to the phenylalanine. Only the CDR3 portion is preserved as DNA: 48 bases, with reading frame beginning at the first base. CDR1 and CDR2, per the germline V gene, are SGHDN and FVKESK. V loses 4 bases, J loses 1 base, and the germline ends lie 16 bases apart.

The V gene is TRBV14 and the J gene is TRBJ1-1, with the D gene call left open. The specimen comprised whole blood, sampled in connection with sensitization to the hapten diphenylcyclopropenone (DPC). The sequence was obtained from a woman aged 45-59 years with alopecia areata. Some clones in this sample may be carry-over from other donors' samples. The bases are TGTGCCAGCAGCCCCATTGGGCGCCGGTCGAACACTGAAGCTTTCTTT. The resulting protein is CASSPIGRRSNTEAFF.